This T cell receptor beta chain stems from a study of beta chain features in type 1 diabetes. Study outcomes and limitations: Whether HLA type influences TCRB rearrangement remained unresolved here.

Expressed TCRB transcripts were sequenced because the entire RNA isolate underwent reverse transcription. Clones were read by immunoSEQ multiplex PCR, and TCRdb kept only the in-frame ones, dropping some. The sample shows some 900,000 clones, 15% to 20% of them seen only once. A note on this clone: The antigen is undetermined.

What was sequenced was naive CD4+ T cells from blood. The clonotype comes from a woman aged 18-29 years in good health.

The CDR3 reads CASSFAGTSGRLSNEQFF. The CDR3 nucleotides read TGCGCCAGCAGCTTTGCCGGGACTAGCGGGAGGCTTAGCAATGAGCAGTTCTTC. V is TRBV5-1 and J is TRBJ2-1, with TRBD2 matching 15 bases. Germline CDR1 and CDR2: SGHRS and YFSETQ. The V gene end was trimmed by 2 bases and the J gene end by 6 bases; junction bases not matched to a gene: 9. The CDR3 spans 18 residues.